This TCR beta chain was recorded in a study of T-cell reconstitution after alpha-beta-depleted transplantation in children. Broader study findings: T cells produced anew were the main source of T-cell counts and diversity one year after transplant. Some patients' high day-60 TCRbeta diversity was traced to surviving recipient T cells and thymic progenitors. Approximately two months post-transplant, alpha-beta T cells reportedly originated from several hundred expanded graft clones.

Germline-derived CDR1 and CDR2 are MNHNY and SVGAGI (reference sequence). Trimming removed 6 bases from V and 5 bases from J, with 7 bases in between. The CDR3 is 11 residues long. This clonotype was found a few times. Its antigen is unknown. Preparation of the TCRbeta library involved a method that used unique molecular identifiers. MiXCR, run by TCRdb on the PCR reads, gives a single entry per CDR3 protein. The data contain 500,000 to 650,000 distinct CDR3 sequences, over 10% of them singletons. The sample consisted of PBMCs, mostly from graft donor cells, taken 360 days after TCRalphabeta/CD19-depleted stem cell transplant. The receptor was derived from a male patient between 10 and 17 years old who had a stem cell transplant for acute myeloid leukemia, so the T cells may come from the graft donor. J is TRBJ2-5 and V is TRBV6-6; D is unclear. CDR3 sequence (DNA): TGTGCCAGCAGGGCCGTGGAGACCCAGTACTTC. It is translated as CASRAVETQYF.